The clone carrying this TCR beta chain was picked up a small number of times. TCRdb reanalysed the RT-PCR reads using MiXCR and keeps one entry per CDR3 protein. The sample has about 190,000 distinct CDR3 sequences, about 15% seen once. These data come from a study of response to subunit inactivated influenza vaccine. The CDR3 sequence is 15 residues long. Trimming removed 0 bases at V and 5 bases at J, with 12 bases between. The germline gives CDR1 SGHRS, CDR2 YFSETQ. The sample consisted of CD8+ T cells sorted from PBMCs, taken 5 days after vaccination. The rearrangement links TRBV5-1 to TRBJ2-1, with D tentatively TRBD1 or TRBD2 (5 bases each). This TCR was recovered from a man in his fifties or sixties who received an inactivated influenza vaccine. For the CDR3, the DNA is TGCGCCAGCAGCTTGGTCACTAGGGACGACAATGAGCAGTTCTTC. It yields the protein CASSLVTRDDNEQFF. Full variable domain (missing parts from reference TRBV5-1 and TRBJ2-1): KAGVTQTPRYLIKTRGQQVTLSCSPISGHRSVSWYQQTPGQGLQFLFEYFSETQRNKGNFPGRFSGRQFSNSRSEMNVSTLELGDSALYLCASSLVTRDDNEQFFGPGTRLTVL.